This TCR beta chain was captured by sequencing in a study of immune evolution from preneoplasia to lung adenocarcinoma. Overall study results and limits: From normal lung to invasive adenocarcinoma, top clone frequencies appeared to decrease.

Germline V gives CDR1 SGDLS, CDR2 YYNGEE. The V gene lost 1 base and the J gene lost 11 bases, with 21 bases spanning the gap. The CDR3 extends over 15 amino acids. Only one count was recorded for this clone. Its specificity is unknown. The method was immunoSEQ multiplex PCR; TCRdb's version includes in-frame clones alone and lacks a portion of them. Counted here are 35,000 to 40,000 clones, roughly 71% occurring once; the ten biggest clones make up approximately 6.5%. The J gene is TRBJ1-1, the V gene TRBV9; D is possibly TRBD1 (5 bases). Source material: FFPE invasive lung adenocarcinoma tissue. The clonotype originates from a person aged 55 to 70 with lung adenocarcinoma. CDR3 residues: CASSVSPTEAGVAFF. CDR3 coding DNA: TGTGCCAGCAGCGTATCCCCGACAGAGGCCGGCGTGGCTTTCTTT. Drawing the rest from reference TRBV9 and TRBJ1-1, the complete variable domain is DSGVTQTPKHLITATGQRVTLRCSPRSGDLSVYWYQQSLDQGLQFLIQYYNGEERAKGNILERFSAQQFPDLHSELNLSSLELGDSALYFCASSVSPTEAGVAFFGQGTRLTVV.